This TCR beta chain emerged from a study of T cell responses to AZD1222 COVID-19 vaccine. Study results and caveats: The donor cohort was predominantly white British with a female majority, and clonal diversity may have been underestimated. Within unmutated variant regions lay the reported targets of nearly half of spike-specific TCRs.

With 4 bases clipped from V and 0 bases from J, the junction kept 5 bases outside the gene matches. The CDR3 is made up of 17 amino acids. Germline values: CDR1 LNHDA, CDR2 SQIVND (reference sequence). As concerns this clone: Antigen specificity is unknown.

Measured with immunoSEQ multiplex PCR; TCRdb has only the in-frame clones, and not every one. The sample has 250,000 or so clones; 80% to 95% are singletons. The sequencing here drew on peripheral blood, taken on day 0 of AZD1222 vaccination. This sequence joins TRBV19 and TRBJ2-3; TRBD1 agrees at 12 bases. The receptor was isolated from an adult in good health. The CDR3 DNA sequence: TGTGCCAGTAGTAGAGGGACAGGGGGCCCTAGCACAGATACGCAGTATTTT. Protein: CASSRGTGGPSTDTQYF.